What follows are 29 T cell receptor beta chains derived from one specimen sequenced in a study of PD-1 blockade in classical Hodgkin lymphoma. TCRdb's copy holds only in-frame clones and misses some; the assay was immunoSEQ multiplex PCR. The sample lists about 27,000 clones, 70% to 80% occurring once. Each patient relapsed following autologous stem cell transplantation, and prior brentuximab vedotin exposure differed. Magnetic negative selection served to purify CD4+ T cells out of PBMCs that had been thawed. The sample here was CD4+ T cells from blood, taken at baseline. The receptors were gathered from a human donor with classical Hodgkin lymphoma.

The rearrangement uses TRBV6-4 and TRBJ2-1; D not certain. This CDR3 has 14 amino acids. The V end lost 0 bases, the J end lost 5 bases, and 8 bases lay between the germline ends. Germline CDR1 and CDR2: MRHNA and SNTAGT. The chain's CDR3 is CASSDSPEHNEQFF. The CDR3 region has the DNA TGTGCCAGCAGTGACTCGCCCGAGCACAATGAGCAGTTCTTC.

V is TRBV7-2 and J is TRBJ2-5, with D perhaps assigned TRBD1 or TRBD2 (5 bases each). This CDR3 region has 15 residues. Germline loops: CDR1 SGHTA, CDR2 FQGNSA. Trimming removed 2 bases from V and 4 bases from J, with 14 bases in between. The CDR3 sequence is CASSLFGEGIETQYF. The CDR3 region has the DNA TGTGCCAGCAGCTTATTTGGAGAGGGGATAGAGACCCAGTACTTC.

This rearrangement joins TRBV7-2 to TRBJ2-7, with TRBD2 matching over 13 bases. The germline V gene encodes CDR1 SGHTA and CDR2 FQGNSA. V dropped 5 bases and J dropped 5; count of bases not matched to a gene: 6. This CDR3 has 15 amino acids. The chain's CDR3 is CASSLTSGGAHEQYF. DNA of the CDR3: TGTGCCAGCAGCCTCACTAGCGGGGGGGCCCACGAGCAGTACTTC. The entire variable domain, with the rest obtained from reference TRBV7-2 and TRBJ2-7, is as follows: GAGVSQSPSNKVTEKGKDVELRCDPISGHTALYWYRQSLGQGLEFLIYFQGNSAPDKSGLPSDRFSAERTGGSVSTLTIQRTQQEDSAVYLCASSLTSGGAHEQYFGPGTRLTVT.

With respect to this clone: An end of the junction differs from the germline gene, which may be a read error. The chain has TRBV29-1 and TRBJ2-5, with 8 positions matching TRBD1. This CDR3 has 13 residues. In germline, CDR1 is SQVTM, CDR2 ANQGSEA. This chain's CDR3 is CSFETTGGKTQYF. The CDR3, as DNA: TGCAGCTTTGAGACTACAGGGGGAAAGACCCAGTACTTC.

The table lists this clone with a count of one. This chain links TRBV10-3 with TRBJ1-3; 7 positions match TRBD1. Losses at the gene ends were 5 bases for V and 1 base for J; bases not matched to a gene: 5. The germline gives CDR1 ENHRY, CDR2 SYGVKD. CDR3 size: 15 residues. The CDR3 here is CAISSPGGSGNTIYF. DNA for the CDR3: TGTGCCATCAGTTCTCCAGGGGGTTCTGGAAACACCATATATTTT.

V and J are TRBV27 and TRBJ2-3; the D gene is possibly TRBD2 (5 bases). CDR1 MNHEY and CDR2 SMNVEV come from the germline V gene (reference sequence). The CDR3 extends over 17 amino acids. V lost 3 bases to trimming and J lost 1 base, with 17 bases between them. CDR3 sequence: CASSFFDWTGGTDTQYF. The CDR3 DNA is TGTGCCAGCAGTTTCTTTGACTGGACCGGGGGCACAGATACGCAGTATTTT.

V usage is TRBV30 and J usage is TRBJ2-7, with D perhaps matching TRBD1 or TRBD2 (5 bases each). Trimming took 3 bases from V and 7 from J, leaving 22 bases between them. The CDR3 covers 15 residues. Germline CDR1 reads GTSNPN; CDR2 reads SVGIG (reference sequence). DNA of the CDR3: TGTGCCTGGAGCATGGACACCCGAAACCCGGGGGAGCAGTACTTC. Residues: CAWSMDTRNPGEQYF.

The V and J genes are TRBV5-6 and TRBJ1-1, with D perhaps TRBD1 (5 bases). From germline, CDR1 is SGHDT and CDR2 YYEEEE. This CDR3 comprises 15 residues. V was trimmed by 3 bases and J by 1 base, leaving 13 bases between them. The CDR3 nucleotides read TGTGCCAGCAGCTCGATACCTCAGGGGAACACTGAAGCTTTCTTT. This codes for CASSSIPQGNTEAFF.

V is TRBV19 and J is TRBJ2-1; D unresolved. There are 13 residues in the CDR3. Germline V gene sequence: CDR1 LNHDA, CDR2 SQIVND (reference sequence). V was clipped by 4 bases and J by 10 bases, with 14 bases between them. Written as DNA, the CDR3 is TGTGCCAGTAGTACCGTGGGTCATTGGGAGCAGTTCTTC. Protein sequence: CASSTVGHWEQFF.

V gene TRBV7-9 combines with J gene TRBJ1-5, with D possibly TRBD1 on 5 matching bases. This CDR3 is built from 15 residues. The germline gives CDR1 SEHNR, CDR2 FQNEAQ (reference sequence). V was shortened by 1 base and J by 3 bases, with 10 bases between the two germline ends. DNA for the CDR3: TGTGCCAGCAGCTTAGGGGGAGGGGACAATCAGCCCCAGCATTTT. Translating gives CASSLGGGDNQPQHF.

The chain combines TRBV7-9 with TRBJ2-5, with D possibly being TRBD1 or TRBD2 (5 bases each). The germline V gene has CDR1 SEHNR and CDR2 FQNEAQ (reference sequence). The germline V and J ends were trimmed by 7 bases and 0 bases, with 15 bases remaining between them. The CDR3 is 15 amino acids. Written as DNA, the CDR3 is TGTGCCAGCATCGTCGGGACGCCCTACCAAGAGACCCAGTACTTC. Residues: CASIVGTPYQETQYF.

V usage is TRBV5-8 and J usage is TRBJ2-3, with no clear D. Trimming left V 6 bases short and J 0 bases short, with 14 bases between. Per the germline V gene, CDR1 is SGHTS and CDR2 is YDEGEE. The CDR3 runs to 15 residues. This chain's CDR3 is CASTHETVSTDTQYF. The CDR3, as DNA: TGTGCCAGCACCCACGAGACGGTTAGCACAGATACGCAGTATTTT. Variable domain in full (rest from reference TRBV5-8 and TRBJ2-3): EAGVTQSPTHLIKTRGQQATLRCSPISGHTSVYWYQQALGLGLQFLLWYDEGEERNRGNFPPRFSGRQFPNYSSELNVNALELEDSALYLCASTHETVSTDTQYFGPGTRLTVL.

The DNA of the CDR3 is TGTGCCATCAGGGGGACAGGGCGCTACGAGCAGTACTTC. Amino acid sequence: CAIRGTGRYEQYF. The chain joins TRBV10-3 to TRBJ2-7; 9 nucleotides agree with TRBD1. There are 13 residues in the CDR3. Germline assignment: CDR1 ENHRY and CDR2 SYGVKD. The trim removed 6 bases at V and 3 bases at J, leaving 3 bases unmatched.

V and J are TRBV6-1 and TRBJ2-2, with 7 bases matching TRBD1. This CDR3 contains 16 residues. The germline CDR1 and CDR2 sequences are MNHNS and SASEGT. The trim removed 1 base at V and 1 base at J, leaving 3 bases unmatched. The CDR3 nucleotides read TGTGCCAGCAGTGAAGTATGGACAGGGAACACCGGGGAGCTGTTTTTT. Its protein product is CASSEVWTGNTGELFF.

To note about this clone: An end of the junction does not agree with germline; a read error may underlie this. The CDR3 region has the DNA TGTGCCAGCAGCCTAGCGGGGGGGCGGGTAGATACGCAGTATTTT. It translates to CASSLAGGRVDTQYF. The chain couples TRBV7-2 to TRBJ2-3; 12 bases fit TRBD2. Germline CDR1 SGHTA, CDR2 FQGNSA. The CDR3 is made up of 15 amino acids.

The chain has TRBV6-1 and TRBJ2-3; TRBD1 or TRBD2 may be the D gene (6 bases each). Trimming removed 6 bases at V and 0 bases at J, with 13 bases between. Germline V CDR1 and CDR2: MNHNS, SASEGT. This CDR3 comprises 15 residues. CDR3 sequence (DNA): TGTGCCAGCAGGGGTCGAGGGGGGAGCACAGATACGCAGTATTTT. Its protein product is CASRGRGGSTDTQYF.

CDR3 in DNA: TGTGCCAGCAGTTCCAACGGACAAGCCAATCAGCCCCAGCATTTT. Encoded protein: CASSSNGQANQPQHF. The chain has TRBV27 and TRBJ1-5; tentatively, D is TRBD1 (5 bases). Trimming took off 4 bases at V and 3 bases at J, with 13 bases between the two ends. CDR1 is MNHEY, CDR2 SMNVEV, per germline (reference sequence). The CDR3 consists of 15 residues.

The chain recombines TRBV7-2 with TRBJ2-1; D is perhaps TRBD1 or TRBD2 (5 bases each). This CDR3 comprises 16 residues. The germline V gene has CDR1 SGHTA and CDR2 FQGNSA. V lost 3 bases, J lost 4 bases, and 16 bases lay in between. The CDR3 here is CASSFPSGTVYNEQFF. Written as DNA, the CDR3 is TGTGCCAGCAGCTTTCCCTCAGGGACGGTATACAATGAGCAGTTCTTC.

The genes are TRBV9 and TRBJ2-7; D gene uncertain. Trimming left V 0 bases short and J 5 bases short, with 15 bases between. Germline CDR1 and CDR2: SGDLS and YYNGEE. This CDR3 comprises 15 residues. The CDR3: CASSVGYAERNEQYF. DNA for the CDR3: TGTGCCAGCAGCGTAGGGTATGCCGAGAGGAACGAGCAGTACTTC.

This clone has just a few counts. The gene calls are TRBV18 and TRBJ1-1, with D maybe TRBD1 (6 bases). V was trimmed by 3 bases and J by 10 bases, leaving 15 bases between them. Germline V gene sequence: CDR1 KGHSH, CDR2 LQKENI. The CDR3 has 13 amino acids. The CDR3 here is CASSPRGREGAFF. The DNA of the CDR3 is TGTGCCAGCTCACCCCGGGGGCGGGAGGGAGCTTTCTTT.

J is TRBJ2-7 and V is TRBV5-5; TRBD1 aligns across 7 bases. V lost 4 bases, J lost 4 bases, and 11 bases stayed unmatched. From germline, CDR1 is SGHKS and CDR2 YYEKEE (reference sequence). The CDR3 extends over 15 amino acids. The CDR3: CASSLLWDSSYEQYF. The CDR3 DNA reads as TGTGCCAGCAGCCTACTTTGGGACAGTTCTTACGAGCAGTACTTC.

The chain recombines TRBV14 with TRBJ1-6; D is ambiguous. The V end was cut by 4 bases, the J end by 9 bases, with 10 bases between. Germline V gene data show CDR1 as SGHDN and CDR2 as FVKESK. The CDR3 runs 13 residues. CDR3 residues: CASSPDGLSPLHF. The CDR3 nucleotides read TGTGCCAGCAGCCCGGACGGACTTTCACCCCTCCACTTT.

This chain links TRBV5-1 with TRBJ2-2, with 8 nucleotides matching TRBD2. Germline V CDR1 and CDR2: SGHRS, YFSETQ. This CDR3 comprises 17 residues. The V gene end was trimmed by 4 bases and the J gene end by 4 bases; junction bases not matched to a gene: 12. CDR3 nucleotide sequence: TGCGCCAGCAGCCCCATTCGGGTAGCGGGGATCACCGGGGAGCTGTTTTTT. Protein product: CASSPIRVAGITGELFF.

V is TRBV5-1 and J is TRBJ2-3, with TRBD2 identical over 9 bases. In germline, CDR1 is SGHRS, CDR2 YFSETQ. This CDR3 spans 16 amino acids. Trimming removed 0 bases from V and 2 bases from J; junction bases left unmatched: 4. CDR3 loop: CASSLETSGYTDTQYF. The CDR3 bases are TGCGCCAGCAGCTTGGAAACTAGCGGGTACACAGATACGCAGTATTTT.

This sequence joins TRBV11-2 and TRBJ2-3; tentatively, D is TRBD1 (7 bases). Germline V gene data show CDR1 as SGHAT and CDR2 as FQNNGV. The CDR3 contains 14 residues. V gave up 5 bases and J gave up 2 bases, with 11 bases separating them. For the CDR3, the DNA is TGTGCCAGCAGCCAGGGGGGCCTCACAGATACGCAGTATTTT. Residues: CASSQGGLTDTQYF.

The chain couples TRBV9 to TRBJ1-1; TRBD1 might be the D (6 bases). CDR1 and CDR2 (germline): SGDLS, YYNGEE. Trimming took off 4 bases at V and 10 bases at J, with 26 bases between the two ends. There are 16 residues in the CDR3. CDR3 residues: CASSPQEPSWGLGAFF. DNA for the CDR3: TGTGCCAGCAGCCCCCAGGAGCCGTCCTGGGGGCTTGGAGCTTTCTTT.

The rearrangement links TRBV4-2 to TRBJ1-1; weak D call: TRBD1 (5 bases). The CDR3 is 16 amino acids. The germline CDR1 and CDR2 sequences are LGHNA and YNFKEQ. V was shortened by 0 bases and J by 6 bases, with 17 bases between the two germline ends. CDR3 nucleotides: TGTGCCAGCAGCCAAGATTTCGGATTTCGGGGCTCTGAAGCTTTCTTT. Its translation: CASSQDFGFRGSEAFF.

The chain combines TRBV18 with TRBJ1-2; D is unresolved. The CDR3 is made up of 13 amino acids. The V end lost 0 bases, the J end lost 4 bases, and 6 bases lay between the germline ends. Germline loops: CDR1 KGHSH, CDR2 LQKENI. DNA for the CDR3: TGTGCCAGCTCACCACCAGGGCCCTATGGCTACACCTTC. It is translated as CASSPPGPYGYTF.

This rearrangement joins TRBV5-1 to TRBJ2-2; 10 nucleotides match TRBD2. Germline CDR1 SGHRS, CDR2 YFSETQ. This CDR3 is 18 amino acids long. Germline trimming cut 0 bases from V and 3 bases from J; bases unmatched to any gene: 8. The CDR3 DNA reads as TGCGCCAGCAGCTTGGTGCCAAGCGGGGGGGCCTACACCGGGGAGCTGTTTTTT. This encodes CASSLVPSGGAYTGELFF.